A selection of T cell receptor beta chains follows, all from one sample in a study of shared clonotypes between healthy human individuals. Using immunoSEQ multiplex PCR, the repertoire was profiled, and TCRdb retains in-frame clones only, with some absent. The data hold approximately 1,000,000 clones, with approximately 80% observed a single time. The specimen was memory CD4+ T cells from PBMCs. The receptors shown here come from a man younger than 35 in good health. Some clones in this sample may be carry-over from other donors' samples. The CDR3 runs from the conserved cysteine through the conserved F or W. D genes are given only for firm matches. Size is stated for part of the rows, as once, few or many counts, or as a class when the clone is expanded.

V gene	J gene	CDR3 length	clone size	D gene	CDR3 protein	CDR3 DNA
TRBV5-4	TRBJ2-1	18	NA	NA	CASRGGSGGRSSYNEQFF	TGTGCCAGCAGAGGGGGGAGCGGCGGGAGAAGCTCCTACAATGAGCAGTTCTTC
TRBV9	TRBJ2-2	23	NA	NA	CASSPRDRAASGLREGYTGELFF	TGTGCCAGCAGCCCGCGGGACAGGGCCGCGTCGGGGTTGCGGGAGGGTTACACCGGGGAGCTGTTTTTT
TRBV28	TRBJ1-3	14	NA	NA	CASHSGSSGNTIYF	TGTGCCAGCCATAGCGGCTCCTCTGGAAACACCATATATTTT
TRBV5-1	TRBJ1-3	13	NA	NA	CASSLDGGYTIYF	TGCGCCAGCAGCTTGGACGGGGGCTACACCATATATTTT
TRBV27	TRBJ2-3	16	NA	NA	CASSIVDRLSTDTQYF	TGTGCCAGCAGCATAGTCGACAGGCTCAGCACAGATACGCAGTATTTT
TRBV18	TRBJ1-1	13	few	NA	CASSPTRDTEAFF	TGTGCCAGCTCACCGACTAGGGACACTGAAGCTTTCTTT
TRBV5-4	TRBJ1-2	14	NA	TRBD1	CASSSRQGAAGYTF	TGTGCCAGCAGCTCGCGACAGGGGGCGGCTGGCTACACCTTC
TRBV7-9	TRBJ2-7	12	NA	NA	CASSPQGSEQYF	TGTGCCAGCAGCCCCCAGGGGTCCGAGCAGTACTTC
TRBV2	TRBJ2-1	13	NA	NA	CATGTGGGNEQFF	TGTGCCACCGGTACTGGGGGAGGCAATGAGCAGTTCTTC
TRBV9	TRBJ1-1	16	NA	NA	CASSEDIRWGNTEAFF	TGTGCCAGCAGCGAGGACATCCGCTGGGGTAACACTGAAGCTTTCTTT
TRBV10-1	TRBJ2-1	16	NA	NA	CASSSQRAESYNEQFF	TGCGCCAGCAGCTCCCAGAGAGCGGAGTCCTACAATGAGCAGTTCTTC
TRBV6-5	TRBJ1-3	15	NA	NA	CASSSLRGTGNTIYF	TGTGCCAGCAGTTCACTCAGGGGCACTGGAAACACCATATATTTT
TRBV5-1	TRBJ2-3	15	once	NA	CASSLNRGSLDTQYF	TGCGCCAGCAGCTTGAATCGGGGGAGTCTCGACACGCAGTATTTT
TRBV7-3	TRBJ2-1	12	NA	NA	CASSLVSNEQFF	TGTGCCAGCAGCTTAGTATCCAATGAGCAGTTCTTC
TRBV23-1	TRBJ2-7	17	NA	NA	CASSQSSTGQSTYEQYF	TGCGCCAGCAGTCAATCGAGTACAGGGCAAAGTACCTACGAGCAGTACTTC
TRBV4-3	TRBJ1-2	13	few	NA	CASSPRRESGYTF	TGCGCCAGCAGTCCCCGTAGGGAGTCTGGCTACACCTTC
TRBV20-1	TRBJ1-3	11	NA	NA	CSAFLENTIYF	TGCAGTGCTTTTTTGGAAAACACCATATATTTT
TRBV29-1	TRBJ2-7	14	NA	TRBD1	CSVQIPGQGHEQYF	TGCAGCGTCCAAATACCGGGACAGGGTCACGAGCAGTACTTC
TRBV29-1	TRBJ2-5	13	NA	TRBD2	CSVASGREETQYF	TGCAGCGTGGCTAGCGGGAGGGAAGAGACCCAGTACTTC
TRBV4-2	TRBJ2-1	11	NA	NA	CASSRLYEQFF	TGTGCCAGCAGCCGCCTATACGAGCAGTTCTTC
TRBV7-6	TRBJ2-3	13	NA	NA	CASGPSRTDTQYF	TGTGCCAGCGGCCCGTCCCGCACAGATACGCAGTATTTT
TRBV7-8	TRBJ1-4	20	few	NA	CASSLSRRTRGEGGGEKLFF	TGTGCCAGCAGCTTGTCCCGACGGACAAGGGGGGAGGGCGGAGGAGAAAAACTGTTTTTT
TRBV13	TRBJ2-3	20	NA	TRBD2	CASSLVGLAGGTLLTDTQYF	TGTGCCAGCAGCTTAGTGGGACTAGCGGGAGGCACACTCCTCACAGATACGCAGTATTTT
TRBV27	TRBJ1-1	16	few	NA	CASSPRQASMNTEAFF	TGTGCCAGCAGTCCTCGACAGGCATCAATGAACACTGAAGCTTTCTTT
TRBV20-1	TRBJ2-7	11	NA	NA	CSASRGYEQYF	TGCAGTGCTAGTAGGGGCTACGAGCAGTACTTC
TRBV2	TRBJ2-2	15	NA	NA	CASREYRTSTGELFF	TGTGCCAGCAGGGAGTACCGGACAAGCACCGGGGAGCTGTTTTTT
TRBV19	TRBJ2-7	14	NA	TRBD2	CASSIPGSGTEQYF	TGTGCCAGTAGTATTCCGGGGAGCGGGACCGAGCAGTACTTC
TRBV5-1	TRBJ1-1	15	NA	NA	CASSLNGGQNTEAFF	TGCGCCAGCAGCTTGAACGGGGGGCAAAACACTGAAGCTTTCTTT
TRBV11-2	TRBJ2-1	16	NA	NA	CASSLGGESSYNEQFF	TGTGCCAGCAGCTTAGGAGGGGAGAGCTCCTACAATGAGCAGTTCTTC
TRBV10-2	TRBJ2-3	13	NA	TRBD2	CASRAGGADTQYF	TGCGCCAGCAGGGCGGGAGGGGCAGATACGCAGTATTTT
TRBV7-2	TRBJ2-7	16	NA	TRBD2	CASSLGGLAGVLEQYF	TGTGCCAGCAGCTTAGGGGGACTAGCGGGAGTTCTCGAGCAGTACTTC
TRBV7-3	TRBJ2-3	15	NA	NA	CASSPTGADTDTQYF	TGTGCCAGCAGCCCCACGGGGGCAGACACAGATACGCAGTATTTT
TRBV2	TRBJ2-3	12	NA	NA	CASSEGSDTQYF	TGTGCCAGCAGTGAAGGGTCGGACACGCAGTATTTT
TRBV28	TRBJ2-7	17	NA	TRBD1	CASSRPPPGQGAYEQYF	TGTGCCAGCAGTCGCCCCCCTCCGGGACAGGGGGCCTACGAGCAGTACTTC
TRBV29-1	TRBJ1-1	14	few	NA	CSVEVGRVGSEAFF	TGCAGCGTTGAAGTGGGCAGGGTCGGTTCTGAAGCTTTCTTT
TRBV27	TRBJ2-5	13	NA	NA	CASSARYQETQYF	TGTGCCAGCAGTGCACGGTACCAAGAGACCCAGTACTTC
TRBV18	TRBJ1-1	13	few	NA	CASSRGRDTEAFF	TGTGCCAGCTCACGGGGGAGGGACACTGAAGCTTTCTTT
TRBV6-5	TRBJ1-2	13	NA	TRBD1	CASSKGQLYGYTF	TGTGCCAGCAGTAAGGGACAGCTATATGGCTACACCTTC
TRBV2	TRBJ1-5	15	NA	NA	CASSAQRLGNQPQHF	TGTGCCAGCAGTGCCCAGAGGCTTGGCAATCAGCCCCAGCATTTT
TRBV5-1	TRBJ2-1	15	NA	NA	CASSLGALSYNEQFF	TGCGCCAGCAGCTTGGGAGCGTTAAGCTACAATGAGCAGTTCTTC
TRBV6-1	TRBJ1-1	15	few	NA	CASSEARMMNTEAFF	TGTGCCAGCAGTGAAGCGCGCATGATGAACACTGAAGCTTTCTTT
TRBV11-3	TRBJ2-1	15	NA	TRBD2	CASSFRSGSGDEQFF	TGTGCCAGCAGCTTCCGTAGCGGGAGTGGCGATGAGCAGTTCTTC
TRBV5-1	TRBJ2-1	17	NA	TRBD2	CASSLVLLAGAWNEQFF	TGCGCCAGCAGCTTGGTTCTGCTGGCGGGAGCTTGGAATGAGCAGTTCTTC
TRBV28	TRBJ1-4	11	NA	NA	CASGGREKLFF	TGTGCCAGCGGGGGTCGGGAAAAACTGTTTTTT
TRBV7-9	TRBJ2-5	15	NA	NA	CASQKHTGLQETQYF	TGTGCCAGCCAAAAACACACAGGGTTACAAGAGACCCAGTACTTC
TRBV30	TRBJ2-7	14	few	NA	CAWSVGRVPYEQYF	TGTGCCTGGAGTGTGGGCAGGGTACCCTACGAGCAGTACTTC
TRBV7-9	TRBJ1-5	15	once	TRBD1	CASSLDRGPNQPQHF	TGTGCCAGCAGCTTAGACAGGGGGCCCAATCAGCCCCAGCATTTT
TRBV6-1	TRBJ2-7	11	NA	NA	CASRGHYEQYF	TGTGCCAGCAGGGGTCACTACGAGCAGTACTTC
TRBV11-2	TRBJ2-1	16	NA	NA	CASSLGAMESYNEQFF	TGTGCCAGCAGCTTAGGGGCTATGGAGTCCTACAATGAGCAGTTCTTC
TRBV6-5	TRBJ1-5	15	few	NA	CASSYSNRAGQPQHF	TGTGCCAGCAGTTACTCTAACAGGGCCGGTCAGCCCCAGCATTTT
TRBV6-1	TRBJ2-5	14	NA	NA	CASSGRGGGETQYF	TGTGCCAGCAGTGGCAGGGGAGGTGGAGAGACCCAGTACTTC